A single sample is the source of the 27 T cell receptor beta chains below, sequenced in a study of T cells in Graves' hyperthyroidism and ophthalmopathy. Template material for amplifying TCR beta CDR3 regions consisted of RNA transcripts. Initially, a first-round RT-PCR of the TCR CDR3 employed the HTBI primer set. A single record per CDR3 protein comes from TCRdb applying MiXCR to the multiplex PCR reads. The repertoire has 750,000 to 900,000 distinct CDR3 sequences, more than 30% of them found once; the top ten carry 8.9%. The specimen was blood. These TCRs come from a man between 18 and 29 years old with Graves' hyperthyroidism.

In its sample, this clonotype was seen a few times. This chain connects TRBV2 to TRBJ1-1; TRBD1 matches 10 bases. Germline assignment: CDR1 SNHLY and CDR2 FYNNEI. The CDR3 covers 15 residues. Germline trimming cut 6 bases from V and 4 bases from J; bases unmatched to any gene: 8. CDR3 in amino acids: CASSPGTGDGTEAFF. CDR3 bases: TGTGCCAGCAGCCCCGGGACAGGGGATGGCACTGAAGCTTTCTTT.

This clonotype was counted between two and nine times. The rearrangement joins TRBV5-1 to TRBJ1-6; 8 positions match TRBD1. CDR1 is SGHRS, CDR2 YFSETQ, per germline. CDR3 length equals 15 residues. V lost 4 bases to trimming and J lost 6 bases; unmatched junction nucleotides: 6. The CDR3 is CASSPETGGNSPLHF. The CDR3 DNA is TGCGCCAGCAGCCCGGAAACAGGGGGTAATTCACCCCTCCACTTT.

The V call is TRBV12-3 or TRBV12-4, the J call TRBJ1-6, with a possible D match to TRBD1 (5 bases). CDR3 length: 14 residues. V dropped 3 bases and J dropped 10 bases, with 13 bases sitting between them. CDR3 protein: CASSFRRGGSPLHF. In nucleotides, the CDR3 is TGTGCCAGCAGTTTCCGCCGCGGGGGGTCACCCCTCCACTTT.

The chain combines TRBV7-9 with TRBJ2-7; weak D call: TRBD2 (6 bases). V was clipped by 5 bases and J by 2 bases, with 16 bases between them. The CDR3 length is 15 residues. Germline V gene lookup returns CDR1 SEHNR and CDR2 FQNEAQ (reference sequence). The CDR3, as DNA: TGTGCCAGCAGCCCTGGGCTAGCGCCACCCTACGAGCAGTACTTC. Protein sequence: CASSPGLAPPYEQYF.

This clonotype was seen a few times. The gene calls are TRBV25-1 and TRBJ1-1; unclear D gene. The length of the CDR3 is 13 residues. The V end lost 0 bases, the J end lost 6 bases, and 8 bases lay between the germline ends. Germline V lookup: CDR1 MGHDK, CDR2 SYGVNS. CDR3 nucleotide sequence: TGTGCCAGCAGTGAATATTACACTCCTGAAGCTTTCTTT. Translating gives CASSEYYTPEAFF.

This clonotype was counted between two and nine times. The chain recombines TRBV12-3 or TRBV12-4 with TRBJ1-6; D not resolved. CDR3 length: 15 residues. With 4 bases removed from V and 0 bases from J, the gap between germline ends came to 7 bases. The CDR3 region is CASSSESSYNSPLHF. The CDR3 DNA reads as TGTGCCAGCAGTTCAGAGAGCTCCTATAATTCACCCCTCCACTTT.

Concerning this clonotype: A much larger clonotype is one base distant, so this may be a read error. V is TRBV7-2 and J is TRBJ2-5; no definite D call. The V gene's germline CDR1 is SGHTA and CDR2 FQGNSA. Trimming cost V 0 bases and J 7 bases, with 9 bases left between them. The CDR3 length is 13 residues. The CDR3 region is CASSLAESGTQYF. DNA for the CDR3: TGTGCCAGCAGCTTAGCGGAATCAGGGACCCAGTACTTC.

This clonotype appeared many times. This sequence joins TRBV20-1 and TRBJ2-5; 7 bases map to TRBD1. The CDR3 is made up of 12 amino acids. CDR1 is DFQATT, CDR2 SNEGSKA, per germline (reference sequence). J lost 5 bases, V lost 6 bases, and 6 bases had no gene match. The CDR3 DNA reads TGCAGTGCAGGGGGCAGGAGGGAGACCCAGTACTTC. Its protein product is CSAGGRRETQYF.

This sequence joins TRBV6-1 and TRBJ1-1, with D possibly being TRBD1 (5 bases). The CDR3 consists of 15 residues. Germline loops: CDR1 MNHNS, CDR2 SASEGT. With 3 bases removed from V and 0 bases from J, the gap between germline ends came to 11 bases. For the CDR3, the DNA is TGTGCCAGCAGTGAGTTTGACAGCATGAACACTGAAGCTTTCTTT. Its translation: CASSEFDSMNTEAFF.

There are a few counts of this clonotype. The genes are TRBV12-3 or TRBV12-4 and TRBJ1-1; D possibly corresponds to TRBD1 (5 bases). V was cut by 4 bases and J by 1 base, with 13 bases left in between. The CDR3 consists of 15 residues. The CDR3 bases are TGTGCCAGCAGTTCTTTGGGGACCGCGAACACTGAAGCTTTCTTT. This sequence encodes CASSSLGTANTEAFF.

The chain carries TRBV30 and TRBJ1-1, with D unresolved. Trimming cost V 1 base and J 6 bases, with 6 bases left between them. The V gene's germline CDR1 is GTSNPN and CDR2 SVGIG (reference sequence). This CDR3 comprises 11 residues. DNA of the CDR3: TGTGCCTGGAGTGCGGGAGCTGAAGCTTTCTTT. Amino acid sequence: CAWSAGAEAFF.

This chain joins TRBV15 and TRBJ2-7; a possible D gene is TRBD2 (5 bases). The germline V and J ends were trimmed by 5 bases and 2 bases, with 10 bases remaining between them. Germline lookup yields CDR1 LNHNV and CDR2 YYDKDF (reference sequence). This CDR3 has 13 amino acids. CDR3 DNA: TGTGCCACCAGCGGAGCGGCCCCCTACGAGCAGTACTTC. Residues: CATSGAAPYEQYF.

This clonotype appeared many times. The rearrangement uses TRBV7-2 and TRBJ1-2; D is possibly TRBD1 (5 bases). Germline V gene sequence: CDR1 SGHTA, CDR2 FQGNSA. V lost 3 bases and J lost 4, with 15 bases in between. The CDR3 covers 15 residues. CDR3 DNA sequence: TGTGCCAGCAGCTTCGGGCGCAGGGCGGGCTATGGCTACACCTTC. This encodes CASSFGRRAGYGYTF.

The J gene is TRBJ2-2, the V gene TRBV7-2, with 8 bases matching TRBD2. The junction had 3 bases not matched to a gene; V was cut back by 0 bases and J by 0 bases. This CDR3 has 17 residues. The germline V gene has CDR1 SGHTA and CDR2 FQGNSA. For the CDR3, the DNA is TGTGCCAGCAGCTTAGCTTCGGGACTAGCGAACACCGGGGAGCTGTTTTTT. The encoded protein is CASSLASGLANTGELFF.

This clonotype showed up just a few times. CDR3 region: CASSGQRAQDGYTF. Written as DNA, the CDR3 is TGCGCCAGCAGCGGTCAGAGGGCCCAGGATGGCTACACCTTC. The chain couples TRBV5-1 to TRBJ1-2; D not certain. This CDR3 has 14 residues. In germline, CDR1 is SGHRS, CDR2 YFSETQ. V was trimmed by 4 bases and J by 6 bases, leaving 16 bases between them.

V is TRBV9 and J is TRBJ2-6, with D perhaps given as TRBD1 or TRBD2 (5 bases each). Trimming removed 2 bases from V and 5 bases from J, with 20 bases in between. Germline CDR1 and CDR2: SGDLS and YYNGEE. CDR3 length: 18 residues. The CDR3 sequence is CASSVSLSGAGRANVLTF. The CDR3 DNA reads TGTGCCAGCAGCGTCTCCCTCTCCGGGGCAGGGAGGGCCAACGTCCTGACTTTC.

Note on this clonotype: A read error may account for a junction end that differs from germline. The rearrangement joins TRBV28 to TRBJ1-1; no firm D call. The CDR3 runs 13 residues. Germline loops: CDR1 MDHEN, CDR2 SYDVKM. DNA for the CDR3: TGTGCCAGCCAACGTGAGGCTCCAAATGAAGCCTTCTTT. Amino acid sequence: CASQREAPNEAFF.

CDR3 region: CASSQVPGLRDEQYF. The CDR3 DNA follows: TGCGCCAGCAGCCAAGTCCCAGGGCTTAGGGACGAGCAGTACTTC. The rearrangement uses TRBV4-3 and TRBJ2-7; D may be TRBD1 (5 bases). Trimming removed 1 base at V and 5 bases at J, with 15 bases between. The CDR3 has 15 residues. The germline V gene has CDR1 LGHNA and CDR2 YSLEER.

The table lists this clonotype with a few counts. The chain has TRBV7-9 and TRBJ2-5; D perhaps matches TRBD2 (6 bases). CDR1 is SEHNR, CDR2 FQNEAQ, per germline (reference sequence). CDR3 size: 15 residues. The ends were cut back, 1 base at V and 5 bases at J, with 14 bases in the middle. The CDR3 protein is CASSLGPAGGETQYF. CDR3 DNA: TGTGCCAGCAGCTTAGGTCCTGCTGGGGGGGAGACCCAGTACTTC.

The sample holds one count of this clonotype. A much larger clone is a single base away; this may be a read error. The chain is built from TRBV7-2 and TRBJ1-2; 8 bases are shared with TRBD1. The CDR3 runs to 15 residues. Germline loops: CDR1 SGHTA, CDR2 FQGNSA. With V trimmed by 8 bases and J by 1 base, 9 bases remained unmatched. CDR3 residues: CASGPRTGINYGYTF. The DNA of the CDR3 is TGTGCCAGCGGCCCCAGGACAGGGATTAACTATGGCTACACCTTC.

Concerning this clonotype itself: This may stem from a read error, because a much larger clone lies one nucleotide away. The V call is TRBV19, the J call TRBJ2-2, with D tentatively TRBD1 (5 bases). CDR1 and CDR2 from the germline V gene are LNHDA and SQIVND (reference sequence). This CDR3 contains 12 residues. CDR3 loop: CASTTQAGQLFF. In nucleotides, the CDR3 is TGTGCCAGTACCACACAGGCCGGGCAGCTGTTTTTT.

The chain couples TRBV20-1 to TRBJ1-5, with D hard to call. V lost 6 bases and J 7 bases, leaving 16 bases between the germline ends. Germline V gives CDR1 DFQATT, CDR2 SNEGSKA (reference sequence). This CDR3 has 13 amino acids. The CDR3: CSASSPVGQPQHF. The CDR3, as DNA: TGCAGTGCCAGCAGTCCCGTTGGGCAGCCCCAGCATTTT.

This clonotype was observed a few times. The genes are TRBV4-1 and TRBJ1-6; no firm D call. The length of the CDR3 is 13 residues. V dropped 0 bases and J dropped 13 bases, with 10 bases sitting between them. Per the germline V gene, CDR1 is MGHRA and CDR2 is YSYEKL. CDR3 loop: CASSQEDGWPLHF. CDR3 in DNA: TGCGCCAGCAGCCAAGAGGACGGTTGGCCCCTCCACTTT.

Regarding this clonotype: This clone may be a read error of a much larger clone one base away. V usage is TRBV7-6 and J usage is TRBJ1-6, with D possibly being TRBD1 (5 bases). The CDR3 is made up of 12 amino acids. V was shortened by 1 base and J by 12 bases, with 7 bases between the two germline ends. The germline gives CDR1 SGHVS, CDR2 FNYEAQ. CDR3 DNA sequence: TGTGCCAGCAGCTTAGGGGGGGGACCCCTCCACTTT. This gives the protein CASSLGGGPLHF.

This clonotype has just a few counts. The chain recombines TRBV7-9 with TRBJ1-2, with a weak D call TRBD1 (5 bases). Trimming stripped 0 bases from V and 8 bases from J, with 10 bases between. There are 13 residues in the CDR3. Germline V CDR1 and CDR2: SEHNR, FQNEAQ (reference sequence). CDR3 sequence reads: CASSLALGGGYTF. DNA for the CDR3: TGTGCCAGCAGCTTAGCGCTTGGGGGAGGCTACACCTTC.

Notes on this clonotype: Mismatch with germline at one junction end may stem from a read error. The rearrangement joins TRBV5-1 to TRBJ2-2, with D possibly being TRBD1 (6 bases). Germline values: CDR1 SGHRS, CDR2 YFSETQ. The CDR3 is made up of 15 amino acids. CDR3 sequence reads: CASSFSGTHTGELFF. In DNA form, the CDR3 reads TGTGCCAGCAGCTTCAGTGGGACACACACCGGGGAGCTGTTTTTT.

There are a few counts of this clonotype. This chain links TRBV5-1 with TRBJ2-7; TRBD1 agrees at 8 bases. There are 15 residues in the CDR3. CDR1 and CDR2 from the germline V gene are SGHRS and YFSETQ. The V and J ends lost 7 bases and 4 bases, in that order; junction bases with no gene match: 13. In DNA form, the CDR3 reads TGCGCCAGCCTTTCCGGGACAGGTGACAAGTACGAGCAGTACTTC. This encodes CASLSGTGDKYEQYF.